The TCR beta chain described here comes from a study of shared T cell receptors in the human thymus. Clones were sequenced by immunoSEQ multiplex PCR, and TCRdb holds only the in-frame ones, with some missing. The repertoire holds hundreds of thousands of clones, with 80% to 90% as singletons. These data were also reused for a study on human thymus T cells. That work states: It was from resections taken during corrective heart surgery that the thymus tissue came. Apparent skewing of V and J gene usage characterized both thymic and blood repertoires. Related reports documented highly overlapping thymic repertoires among unrelated individuals.

Sample: thymocytes. This clonotype was sampled from a boy less than two years old with a congenital heart defect.

Written as DNA, the CDR3 is TGTGCCAGCAGTGAAGCGGCCCCAGGGGACGAGCAGTACTTC. Translating it yields CASSEAAPGDEQYF. V usage is TRBV2 and J usage is TRBJ2-7; the D gene is possibly TRBD1 (6 bases). The CDR3 is 14 residues long. Germline CDR1 is SNHLY and CDR2 is FYNNEI. The ends were cut back, 0 bases at V and 5 bases at J, with 11 bases in the middle.